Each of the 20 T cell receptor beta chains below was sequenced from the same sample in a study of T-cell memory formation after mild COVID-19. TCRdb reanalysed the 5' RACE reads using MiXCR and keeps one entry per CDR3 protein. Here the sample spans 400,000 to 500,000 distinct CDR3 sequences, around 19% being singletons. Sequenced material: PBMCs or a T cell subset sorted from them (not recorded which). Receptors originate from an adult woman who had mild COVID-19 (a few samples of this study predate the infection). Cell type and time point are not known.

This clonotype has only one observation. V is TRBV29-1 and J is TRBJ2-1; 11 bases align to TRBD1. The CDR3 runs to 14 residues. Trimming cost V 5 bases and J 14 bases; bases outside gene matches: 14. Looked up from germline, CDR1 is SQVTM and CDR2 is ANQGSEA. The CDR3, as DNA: TGCAGCGTTACCTCCCGGACAGGGGGCGGGGAGGAGTTCTTC. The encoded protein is CSVTSRTGGGEEFF.

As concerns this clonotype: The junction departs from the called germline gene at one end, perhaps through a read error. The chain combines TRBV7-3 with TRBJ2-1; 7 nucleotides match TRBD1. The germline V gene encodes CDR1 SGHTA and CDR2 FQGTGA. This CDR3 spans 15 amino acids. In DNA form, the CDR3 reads TGTGCCAGCACCTTAAGTCAGGGGGCCTACAATGAGCAGTTCTTC. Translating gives CASTLSQGAYNEQFF.

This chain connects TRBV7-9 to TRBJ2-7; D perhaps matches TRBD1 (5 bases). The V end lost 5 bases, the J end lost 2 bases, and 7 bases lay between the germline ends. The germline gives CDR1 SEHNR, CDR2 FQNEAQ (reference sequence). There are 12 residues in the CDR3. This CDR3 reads CASSQGTYEQYF. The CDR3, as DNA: TGTGCCAGCAGCCAGGGTACCTACGAGCAGTACTTC.

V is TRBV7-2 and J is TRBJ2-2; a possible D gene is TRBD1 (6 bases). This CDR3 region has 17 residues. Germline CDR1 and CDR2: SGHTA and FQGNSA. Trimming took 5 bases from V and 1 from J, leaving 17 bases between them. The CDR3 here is CASSPTGTPRNTGELFF. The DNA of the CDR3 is TGTGCCAGCAGCCCCACCGGGACACCCCGGAACACCGGGGAGCTGTTTTTT. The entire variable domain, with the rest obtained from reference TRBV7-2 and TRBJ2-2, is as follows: GAGVSQSPSNKVTEKGKDVELRCDPISGHTALYWYRQSLGQGLEFLIYFQGNSAPDKSGLPSDRFSAERTGGSVSTLTIQRTQQEDSAVYLCASSPTGTPRNTGELFFGEGSRLTVL.

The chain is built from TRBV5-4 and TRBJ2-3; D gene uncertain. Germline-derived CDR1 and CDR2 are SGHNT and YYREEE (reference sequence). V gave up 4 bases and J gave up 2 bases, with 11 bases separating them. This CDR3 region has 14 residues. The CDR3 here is CASSDRATTDTQYF. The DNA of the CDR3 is TGTGCCAGCAGCGATCGGGCCACCACAGATACGCAGTATTTT.

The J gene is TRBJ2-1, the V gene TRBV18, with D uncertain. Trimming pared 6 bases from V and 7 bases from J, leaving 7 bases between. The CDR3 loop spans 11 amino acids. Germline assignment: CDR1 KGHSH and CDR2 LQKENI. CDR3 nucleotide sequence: TGTGCCAGCTCGTCGGCGAATGAGCAGTTCTTC. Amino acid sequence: CASSSANEQFF.

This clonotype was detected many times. The CDR3 region is CASSLNSRNYGYTF. The CDR3 coding sequence is TGTGCCAGCAGCTTGAATTCTCGGAACTATGGCTACACCTTC. The V gene is TRBV5-6, the J gene TRBJ1-2; D uncertain. The length of the CDR3 is 14 residues. Germline V gives CDR1 SGHDT, CDR2 YYEEEE. V lost 1 base and J lost 2, with 9 bases in between. Variable domain in full (rest from reference TRBV5-6 and TRBJ1-2): DAGVTQSPTHLIKTRGQQVTLRCSPKSGHDTVSWYQQALGQGPQFIFQYYEEEERQRGNFPDRFSGHQFPNYSSELNVNALLLGDSALYLCASSLNSRNYGYTFGSGTRLTVV.

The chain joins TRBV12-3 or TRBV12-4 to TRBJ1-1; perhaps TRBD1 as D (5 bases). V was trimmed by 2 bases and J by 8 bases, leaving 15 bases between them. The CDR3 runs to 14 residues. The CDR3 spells CASSLSSGGKEAFF. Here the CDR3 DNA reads TGTGCCAGCAGTTTAAGCTCGGGGGGTAAGGAAGCTTTCTTT.

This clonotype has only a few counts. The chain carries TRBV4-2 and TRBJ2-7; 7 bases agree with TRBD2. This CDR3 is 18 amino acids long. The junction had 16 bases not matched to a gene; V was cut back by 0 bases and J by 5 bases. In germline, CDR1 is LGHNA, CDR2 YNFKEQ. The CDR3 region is CASSQDLWGLADLNEQYF. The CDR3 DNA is TGTGCCAGCAGCCAAGACCTTTGGGGCCTAGCGGACCTGAACGAGCAGTACTTC.

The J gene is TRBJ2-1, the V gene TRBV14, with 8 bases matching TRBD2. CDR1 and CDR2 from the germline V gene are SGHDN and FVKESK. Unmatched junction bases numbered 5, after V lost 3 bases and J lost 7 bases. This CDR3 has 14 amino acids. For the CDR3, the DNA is TGTGCCAGCAGCCAGGTCAAGCGGGAGAATGAGCAGTTCTTC. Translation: CASSQVKRENEQFF. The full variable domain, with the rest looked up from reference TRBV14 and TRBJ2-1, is EAGVTQFPSHSVIEKGQTVTLRCDPISGHDNLYWYRRVMGKEIKFLLHFVKESKQDESGMPNNRFLAERTGGTYSTLKVQPAELEDSGVYFCASSQVKRENEQFFGPGTRLTVL.

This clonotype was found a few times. The CDR3 DNA follows: TGTGCCAGCAGCTCGCGACACCACACAGATACGCAGTATTTT. It translates to CASSSRHHTDTQYF. The chain recombines TRBV7-6 with TRBJ2-3, with D uncertain. CDR3 length equals 14 residues. Looked up from germline, CDR1 is SGHVS and CDR2 is FNYEAQ. V lost 4 bases to trimming and J lost 2 bases, with 10 bases between them. The variable domain in full, with the rest retrieved from reference TRBV7-6 and TRBJ2-3, is GAGVSQSPRYKVTKRGQDVALRCDPISGHVSLYWYRQALGQGPEFLTYFNYEAQQDKSGLPNDRFSAERPEGSISTLTIQRTEQRDSAMYRCASSSRHHTDTQYFGPGTRLTVL.

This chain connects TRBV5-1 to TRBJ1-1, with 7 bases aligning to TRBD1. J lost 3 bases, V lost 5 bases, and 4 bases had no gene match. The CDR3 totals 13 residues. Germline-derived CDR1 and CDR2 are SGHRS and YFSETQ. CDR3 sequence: CASRYTGDTEAFF. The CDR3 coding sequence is TGCGCCAGCAGGTATACAGGGGACACTGAAGCTTTCTTT.

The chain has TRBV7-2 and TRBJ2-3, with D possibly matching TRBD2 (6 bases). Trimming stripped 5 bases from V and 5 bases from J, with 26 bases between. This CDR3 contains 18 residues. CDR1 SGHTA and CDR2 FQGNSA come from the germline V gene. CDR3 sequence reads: CASSRKGFGRELRDTQYF. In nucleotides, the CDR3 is TGTGCCAGCAGCCGCAAAGGGTTTGGGCGGGAACTAAGAGATACGCAGTATTTT.

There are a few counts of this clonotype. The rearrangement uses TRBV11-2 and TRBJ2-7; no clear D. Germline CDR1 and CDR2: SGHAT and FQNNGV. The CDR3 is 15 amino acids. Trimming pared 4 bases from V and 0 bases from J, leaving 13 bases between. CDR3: CASSSVLSTSYEQYF. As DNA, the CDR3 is TGTGCCAGCAGCTCGGTACTAAGCACCTCCTACGAGCAGTACTTC.

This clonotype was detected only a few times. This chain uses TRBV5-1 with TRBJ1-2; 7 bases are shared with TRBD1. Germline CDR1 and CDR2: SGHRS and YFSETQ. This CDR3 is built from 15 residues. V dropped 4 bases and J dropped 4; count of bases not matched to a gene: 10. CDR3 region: CASSQYQGGLYGYTF. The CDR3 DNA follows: TGCGCCAGCAGCCAATACCAGGGGGGACTCTATGGCTACACCTTC.

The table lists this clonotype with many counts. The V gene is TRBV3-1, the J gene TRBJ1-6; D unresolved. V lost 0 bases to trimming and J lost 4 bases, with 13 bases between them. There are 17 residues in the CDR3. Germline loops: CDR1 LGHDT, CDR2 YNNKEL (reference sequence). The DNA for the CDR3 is TGTGCCAGCAGCCAAGAGGTTTCGACGGTTTATAATTCACCCCTCCACTTT. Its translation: CASSQEVSTVYNSPLHF.

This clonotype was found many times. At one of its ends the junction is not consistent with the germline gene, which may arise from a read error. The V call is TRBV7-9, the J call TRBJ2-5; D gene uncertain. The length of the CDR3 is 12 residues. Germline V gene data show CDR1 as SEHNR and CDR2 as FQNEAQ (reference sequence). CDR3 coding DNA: TGTGCCAGCAGCTTAGAAGTGCCTCCACCGCACTTC. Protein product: CASSLEVPPPHF.

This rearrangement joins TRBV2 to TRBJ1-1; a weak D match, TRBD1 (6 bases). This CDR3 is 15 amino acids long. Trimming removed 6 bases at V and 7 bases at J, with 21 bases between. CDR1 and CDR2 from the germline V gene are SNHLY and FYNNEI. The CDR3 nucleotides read TGTGCCAGCAGAACCGGGACACGGTCATATGGTGAAGCTTTCTTT. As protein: CASRTGTRSYGEAFF. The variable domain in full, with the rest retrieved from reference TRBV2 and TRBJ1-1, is EPEVTQTPSHQVTQMGQEVILRCVPISNHLYFYWYRQILGQKVEFLVSFYNNEISEKSEIFDDQFSVERPDGSNFTLKIRSTKLEDSAMYFCASRTGTRSYGEAFFGQGTRLTVV.

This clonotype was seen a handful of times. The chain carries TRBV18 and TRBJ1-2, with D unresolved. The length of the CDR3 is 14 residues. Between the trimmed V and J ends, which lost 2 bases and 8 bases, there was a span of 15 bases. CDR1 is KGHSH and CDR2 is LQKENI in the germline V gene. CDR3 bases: TGTGCCAGCTCACCATCCGGGCTGGCAGAGGGCTACACCTTC. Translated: CASSPSGLAEGYTF.

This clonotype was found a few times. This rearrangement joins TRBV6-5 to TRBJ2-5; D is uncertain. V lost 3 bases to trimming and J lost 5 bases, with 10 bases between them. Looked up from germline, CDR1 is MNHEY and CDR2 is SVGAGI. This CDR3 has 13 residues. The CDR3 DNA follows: TGTGCCAGCAGTTATGCCGGATCTGAGACCCAGTACTTC. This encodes CASSYAGSETQYF.